This record covers a single TCR beta chain. The germline gives CDR1 SGHRS, CDR2 YFSETQ. The germline V and J ends were trimmed by 5 bases and 0 bases, with 12 bases remaining between them. This CDR3 spans 15 amino acids. The method was immunoSEQ multiplex PCR; TCRdb's version includes in-frame clones alone and lacks a portion of them. This sample yields under 200,000 clones, of which 88% are seen a single time; 1.6% belongs to the top ten. The data were taken from a study of blood T cell repertoires in COVID-19. The source material was peripheral blood. The chain is built from TRBV5-1 and TRBJ1-3; a possible D gene is TRBD1 (6 bases). This sequence was found in a man younger than 30 with active or convalescent COVID-19. The CDR3 protein is CASRKDSSSGNTIYF. The DNA for the CDR3 is TGCGCCAGCAGAAAGGACAGCTCCTCTGGAAACACCATATATTTT.